The clone carrying this TCR beta chain has a single count. Checkpoint therapy with ipilimumab 1 mg/kg began 14 to 28 days after transplant. This entry comes from a study of ipilimumab plus nivolumab after autologous stem cell transplantation. In the study overall: DLBCL patients had primary refractory or relapsed disease.

The data were produced by immunoSEQ multiplex PCR, yet TCRdb's version contains in-frame clones alone and is incomplete. The sample includes about 18,000 clones, roughly 85% of them seen just once. Germline CDR1 SGHRS, CDR2 YFSETQ. The CDR3 contains 18 residues. The J segment lost 5 bases and the V segment lost 0 bases, leaving 7 bases of the junction unmatched. This receptor was obtained from a male donor with diffuse large B-cell lymphoma. The chain carries TRBV5-1 and TRBJ2-3, with 15 positions matching TRBD2. Sequenced material: PBMCs, taken in a trial of ipilimumab plus nivolumab as post-transplant consolidation. The DNA for the CDR3 is TGCGCCAGCAGCTTGGCCGGGACTAGCGGGGGGCGGGAAGATACGCAGTATTTT. This codes for CASSLAGTSGGREDTQYF.